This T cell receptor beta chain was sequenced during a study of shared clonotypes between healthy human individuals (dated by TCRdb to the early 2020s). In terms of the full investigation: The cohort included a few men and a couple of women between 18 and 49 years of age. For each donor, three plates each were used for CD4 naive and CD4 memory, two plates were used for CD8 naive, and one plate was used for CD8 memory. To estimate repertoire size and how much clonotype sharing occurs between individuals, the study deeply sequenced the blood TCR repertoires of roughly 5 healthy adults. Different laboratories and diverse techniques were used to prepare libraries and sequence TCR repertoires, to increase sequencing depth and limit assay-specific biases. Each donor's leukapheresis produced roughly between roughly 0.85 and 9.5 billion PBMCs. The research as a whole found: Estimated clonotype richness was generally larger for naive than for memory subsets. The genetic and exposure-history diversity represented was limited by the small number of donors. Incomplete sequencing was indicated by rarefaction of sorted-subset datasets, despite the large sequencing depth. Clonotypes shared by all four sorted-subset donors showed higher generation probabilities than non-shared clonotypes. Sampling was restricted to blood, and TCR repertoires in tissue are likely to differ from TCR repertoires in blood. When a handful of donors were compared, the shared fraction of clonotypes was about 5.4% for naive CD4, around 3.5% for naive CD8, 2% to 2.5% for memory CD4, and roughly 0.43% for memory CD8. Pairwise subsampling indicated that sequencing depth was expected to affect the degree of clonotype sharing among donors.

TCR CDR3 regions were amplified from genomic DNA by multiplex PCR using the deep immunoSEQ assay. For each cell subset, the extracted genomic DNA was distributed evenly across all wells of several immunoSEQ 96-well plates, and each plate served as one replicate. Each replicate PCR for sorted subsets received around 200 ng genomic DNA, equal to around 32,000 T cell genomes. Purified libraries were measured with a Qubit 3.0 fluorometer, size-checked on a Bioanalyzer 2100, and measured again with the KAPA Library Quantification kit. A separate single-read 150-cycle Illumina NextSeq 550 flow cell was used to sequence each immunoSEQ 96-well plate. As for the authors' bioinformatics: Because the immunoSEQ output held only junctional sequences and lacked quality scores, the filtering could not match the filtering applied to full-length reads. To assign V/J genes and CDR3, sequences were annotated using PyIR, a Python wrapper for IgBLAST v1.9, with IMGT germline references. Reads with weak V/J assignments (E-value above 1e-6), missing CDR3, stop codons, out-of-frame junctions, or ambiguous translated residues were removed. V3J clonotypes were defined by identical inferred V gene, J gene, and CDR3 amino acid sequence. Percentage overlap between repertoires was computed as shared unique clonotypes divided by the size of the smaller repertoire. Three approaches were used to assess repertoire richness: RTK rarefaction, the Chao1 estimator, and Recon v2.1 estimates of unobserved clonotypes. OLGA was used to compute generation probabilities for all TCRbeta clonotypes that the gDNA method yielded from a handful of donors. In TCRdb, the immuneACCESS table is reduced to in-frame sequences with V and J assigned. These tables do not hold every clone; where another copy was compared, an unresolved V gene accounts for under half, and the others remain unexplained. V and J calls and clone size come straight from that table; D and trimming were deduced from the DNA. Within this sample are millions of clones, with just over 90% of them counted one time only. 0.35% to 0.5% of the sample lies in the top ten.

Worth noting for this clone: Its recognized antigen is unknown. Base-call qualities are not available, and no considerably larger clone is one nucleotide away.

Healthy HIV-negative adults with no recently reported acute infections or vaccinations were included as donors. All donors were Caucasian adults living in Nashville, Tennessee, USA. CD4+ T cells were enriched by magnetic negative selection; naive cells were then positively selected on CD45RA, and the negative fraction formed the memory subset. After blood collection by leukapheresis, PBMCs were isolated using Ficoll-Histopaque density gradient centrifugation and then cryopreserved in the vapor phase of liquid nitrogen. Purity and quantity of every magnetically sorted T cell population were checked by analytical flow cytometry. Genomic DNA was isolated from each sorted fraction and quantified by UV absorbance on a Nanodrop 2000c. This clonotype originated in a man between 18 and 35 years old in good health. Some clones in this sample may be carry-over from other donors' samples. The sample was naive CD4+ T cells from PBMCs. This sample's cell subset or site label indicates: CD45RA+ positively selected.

In nucleotide form, the sequence is TGTGCCAGCAGCCACGGGACTAGCGGGAGTTTGGATGAGCAGTTCTTC. Its protein product is CASSHGTSGSLDEQFF. The V and J genes are TRBV7-3 and TRBJ2-1, with 14 middle bases fitting TRBD2. Reading from cysteine to phenylalanine, the CDR3 counts 16 amino acids. The DNA shown is the 48-base CDR3, in frame from base 1. V loses 5 bases at its end and J loses 8 bases; junction bases beyond the gene matches: 8. CDR1 and CDR2 are drawn from the germline V gene: SGHTA, FQGTGA. The variable domain in full, with residues beyond the CDR3 obtained from the reference TRBV7-3 and TRBJ2-1 genes, is GAGVSQTPSNKVTEKGKYVELRCDPISGHTALYWYRQSLGQGPEFLIYFQGTGAADDSGLPNDRFFAVRPEGSVSTLKIQRTERGDSAVYLCASSHGTSGSLDEQFFGPGTRLTVL.